The sequence of this T cell receptor (beta chain) was determined in a study of blood T cell repertoires in COVID-19. On the study more broadly: Donors in the United States, Italy and Spain gave samples during acute or convalescent COVID-19.

V dropped 4 bases and J dropped 4 bases, with 11 bases sitting between them. CDR3 length equals 13 residues. CDR1 and CDR2 (germline): SGHRS, YFSETQ. Sequenced by immunoSEQ multiplex PCR; TCRdb stores in-frame clones only, minus some. The table has some 90,000 clones, 80% seen once. The genes are TRBV5-1 and TRBJ1-1, with unresolved D. The sample was peripheral blood. The sequence came from a human donor in a cohort sampled during active COVID-19. The CDR3 loop reads CASSVAQGTEAFF. CDR3 sequence (DNA): TGCGCCAGCAGCGTAGCTCAAGGCACTGAAGCTTTCTTT.